This is a list of T cell receptor beta chains from one sample in a study of blood T cell repertoires in COVID-19. Here immunoSEQ multiplex PCR was the method, and the copy in TCRdb shows in-frame clones only, minus some. The data hold around 290,000 clones, with approximately 89% observed a single time. Material for sequencing was peripheral blood. These receptors all stem from a woman aged 30 to 39 with COVID-19, enrolled during active disease. Each CDR3 is given with its conserved first and last residue. The D gene is left open where the match is weak. Size tells how often a clone was seen (once, few, many) or the class of an expanded clone, and some rows leave it out.

clone_size j_call cdr3_length v_call d_call cdr3_aa cdr3_nt
. TRBJ2-2 15 TRBV4-2 . CASSQDPGNTGELFF TGTGCCAGCAGCCAAGATCCGGGGAACACCGGGGAGCTGTTTTTT
. TRBJ1-1 14 TRBV30 . CAWSAGLPNTEAFF TGTGCCTGGAGCGCAGGGCTACCGAACACTGAAGCTTTCTTT
. TRBJ2-7 16 TRBV13 . CASSFGRDLLPYEQYF TGTGCCAGCAGCTTCGGACGGGACTTACTCCCCTACGAGCAGTACTTC
. TRBJ2-1 17 TRBV25-1 TRBD2 CASRLTSGRGSYNEQFF TGTGCCAGCAGGCTCACTAGCGGACGAGGCTCCTACAATGAGCAGTTCTTC
. TRBJ2-5 18 TRBV28 TRBD1 CASSSLLRDRVLKETQYF TGTGCCAGCAGTTCCCTTCTCCGGGACAGGGTGCTTAAGGAGACCCAGTACTTC
. TRBJ2-1 16 TRBV7-9 TRBD2 CASSLVLAVLYNEQFF TGTGCCAGCAGCTTAGTTCTAGCGGTACTCTACAATGAGCAGTTCTTC
. TRBJ1-6 17 TRBV21-1 . CASSTRQDSPYNSPLHF TGTGCCAGCAGCACCCGACAGGACTCCCCTTATAATTCACCCCTCCACTTT
. TRBJ2-3 20 TRBV27 TRBD1 CASSLSYWDRVNSGTDTQYF TGTGCCAGCAGTTTATCGTATTGGGACAGGGTGAATTCTGGCACAGATACGCAGTATTTT
. TRBJ1-1 11 TRBV19 . CASSTFTEAFF TGTGCCAGTAGTACGTTCACTGAAGCTTTCTTT
. TRBJ2-5 16 TRBV27 TRBD2 CASSLRGGLAGATQYF TGTGCCAGCAGTTTAAGGGGAGGACTAGCGGGAGCAACCCAGTACTTC
. TRBJ1-2 17 TRBV27 . CASSRNRSPQSNYGYTF TGTGCCAGCAGTCGCAACAGAAGCCCGCAATCTAACTATGGCTACACCTTC
. TRBJ1-1 13 TRBV6-5 . CASTRVGNTEAFF TGTGCCAGCACCCGGGTCGGGAACACTGAAGCTTTCTTT
. TRBJ1-3 14 TRBV28 . CASSLSGVGNTIYF TGTGCCAGCAGTTTGTCAGGGGTAGGAAACACCATATATTTT
. TRBJ2-2 14 TRBV2 TRBD1 CASSGTGNTGELFF TGTGCCAGCTCCGGGACAGGGAACACCGGGGAGCTGTTTTTT
. TRBJ1-5 16 TRBV6-1 . CASSARRGADNQPQHF TGTGCCAGCAGTGCCCGACGGGGGGCAGACAATCAGCCCCAGCATTTT
once TRBJ1-2 15 TRBV6-1 . CASSEIVQGLEGYTF TGTGCCAGCAGTGAGATTGTACAGGGCCTCGAGGGCTACACCTTC
. TRBJ1-1 14 TRBV30 . CGSSGYTQLSEAFF TGTGGAAGTTCGGGGTACACTCAACTCTCCGAAGCTTTCTTT
. TRBJ1-2 14 TRBV20-1 . CSASREGGRAGYTF TGCAGTGCTAGTAGAGAGGGAGGGAGGGCTGGCTACACCTTC
. TRBJ1-2 12 TRBV10-3 . CASHREIYGYTF TGTGCCAGCCACAGGGAAATCTATGGCTACACCTTC
. TRBJ2-2 15 TRBV30 . CAWSAGRAGSGELFF TGTGCCTGGAGCGCTGGCCGGGCGGGAAGTGGGGAGCTGTTTTTT
. TRBJ1-1 16 TRBV3-1/TRBV3-2 . CASSLRGRGGNTEAFF TGTGCCAGCAGCCTCCGTGGGAGGGGCGGGAACACTGAAGCTTTCTTT
. TRBJ2-1 14 TRBV27 TRBD2 CASRLAGRYNEQFF TGTGCCAGTCGACTAGCGGGAAGGTACAATGAGCAGTTCTTC
. TRBJ1-2 14 TRBV6-1 . CASSETPVLYGYTF TGTGCCAGCAGTGAAACACCAGTTCTTTATGGCTACACCTTC
. TRBJ1-1 11 TRBV20-1 . CSAQGYTEAFF TGCAGTGCGCAGGGGTACACTGAAGCTTTCTTT
few TRBJ2-7 14 TRBV10-3 TRBD1 CAIFAGQDSYEQYF TGTGCCATCTTTGCGGGACAGGACTCCTACGAGCAGTACTTC
few TRBJ1-2 12 TRBV30 TRBD1 CAWSPGGRGYTF TGTGCCTGGAGCCCAGGGGGCCGGGGCTACACCTTC
. TRBJ1-3 15 TRBV6-1 TRBD1 CASSEGQGVGNTIYF TGTGCCAGCAGTGAGGGACAGGGGGTTGGAAACACCATATATTTT
once TRBJ1-2 17 TRBV7-9 TRBD1 CASSSTLGTGGYYGYTF TGTGCCAGCAGCTCAACTTTAGGGACAGGGGGCTACTATGGCTACACCTTC